The T cell receptor (beta chain) under discussion was sequenced for a study of blood T cells in healthy people across ages. This clonotype was seen repeatedly, ten times or more. V was pared by 6 bases and J by 0 bases, with 9 bases between. Germline CDR1 MNHEY, CDR2 SVGEGT. The CDR3 totals 14 residues. Sample-barcoded 5' priming and a J-beta primer mix drove a second PCR of roughly 6 to 12 cycles. TCRdb re-called the 5' RACE reads through MiXCR, storing one row per CDR3 protein. The data hold about 930,000 distinct CDR3 sequences, with 25% to 30% observed a single time. A further study also used this sample, focusing on T cells of mothers and their children.

This chain uses TRBV6-2 or TRBV6-3 with TRBJ2-4; D not resolved. Sequencing used blood. The source is a woman aged 35 to 49 in good health. Written as DNA, the CDR3 is TGTGCCAGCAGCTTGGCCTTAGCCAAAAACATTCAGTACTTC. This translates into CASSLALAKNIQYF.